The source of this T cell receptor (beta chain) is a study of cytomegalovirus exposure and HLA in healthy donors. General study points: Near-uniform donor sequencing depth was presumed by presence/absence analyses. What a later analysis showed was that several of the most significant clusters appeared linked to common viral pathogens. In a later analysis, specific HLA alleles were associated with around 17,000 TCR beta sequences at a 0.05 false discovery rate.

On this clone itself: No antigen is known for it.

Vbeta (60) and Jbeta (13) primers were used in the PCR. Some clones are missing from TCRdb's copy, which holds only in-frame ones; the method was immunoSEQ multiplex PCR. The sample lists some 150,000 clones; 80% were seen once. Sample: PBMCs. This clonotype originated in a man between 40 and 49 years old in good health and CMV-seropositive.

The CDR3: CASSLFSRGQLNTEAFF. The CDR3 nucleotides read TGCGCCAGCAGCTTGTTTTCTAGGGGTCAGCTGAACACTGAAGCTTTCTTT. This chain uses TRBV5-1 with TRBJ1-1; the D gene is possibly TRBD1 (5 bases). This CDR3 is built from 17 residues. The germline V gene encodes CDR1 SGHRS and CDR2 YFSETQ. Trimming cost V 1 base and J 0 bases, with 16 bases left between them.